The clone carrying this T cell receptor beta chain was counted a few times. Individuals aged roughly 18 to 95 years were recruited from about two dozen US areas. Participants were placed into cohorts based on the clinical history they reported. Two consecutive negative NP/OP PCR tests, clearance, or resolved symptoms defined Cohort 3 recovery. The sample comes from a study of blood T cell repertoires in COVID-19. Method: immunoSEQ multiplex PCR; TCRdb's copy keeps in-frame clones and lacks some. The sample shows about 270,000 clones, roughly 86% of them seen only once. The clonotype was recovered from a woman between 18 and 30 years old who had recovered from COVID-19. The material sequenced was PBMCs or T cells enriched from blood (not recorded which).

The CDR3 DNA reads TGCGCCAGCAGTGTCGGGGGGCCCCAAGAGACCCAGTACTTC. Translated: CASSVGGPQETQYF. The chain links TRBV10-2 to TRBJ2-5; perhaps TRBD2 as D (7 bases). Germline-derived CDR1 and CDR2 are WSHSY and SAAADI. The V and J ends lost 4 bases and 1 base respectively, with 10 bases between them. The CDR3 totals 14 residues.